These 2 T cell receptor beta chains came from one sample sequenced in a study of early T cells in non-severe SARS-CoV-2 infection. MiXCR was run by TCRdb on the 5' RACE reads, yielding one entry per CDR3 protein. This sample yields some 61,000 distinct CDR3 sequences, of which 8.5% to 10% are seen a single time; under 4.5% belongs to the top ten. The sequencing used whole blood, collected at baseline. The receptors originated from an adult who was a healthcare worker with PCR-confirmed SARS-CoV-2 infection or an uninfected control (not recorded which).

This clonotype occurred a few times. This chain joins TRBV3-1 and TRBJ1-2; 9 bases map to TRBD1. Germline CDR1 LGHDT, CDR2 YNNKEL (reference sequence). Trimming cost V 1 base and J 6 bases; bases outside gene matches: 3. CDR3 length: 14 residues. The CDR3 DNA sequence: TGTGCCAGCAGCCAAGCCGGGACAGGGAATGGCTACACCTTC. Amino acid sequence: CASSQAGTGNGYTF. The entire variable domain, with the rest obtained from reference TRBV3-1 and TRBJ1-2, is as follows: DTAVSQTPKYLVTQMGNDKSIKCEQNLGHDTMYWYKQDSKKFLKIMFSYNNKELIINETVPNRFSPKSPDKAHLNLHINSLELGDSAVYFCASSQAGTGNGYTFGSGTRLTVV.

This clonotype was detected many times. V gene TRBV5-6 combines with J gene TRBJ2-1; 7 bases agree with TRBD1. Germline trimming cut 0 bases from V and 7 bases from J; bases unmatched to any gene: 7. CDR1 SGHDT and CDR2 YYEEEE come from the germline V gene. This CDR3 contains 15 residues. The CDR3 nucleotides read TGTGCCAGCAGCTTGGGACAGGGATCGTGGAATGAGCAGTTCTTC. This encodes CASSLGQGSWNEQFF.